The 21 T cell receptor beta chains below come from one sample, sequenced in a study of cytomegalovirus exposure and HLA in healthy donors. Primers included in the PCR were 60 Vbeta and 13 Jbeta primers. TCRdb keeps only in-frame clones here, not all; method: immunoSEQ multiplex PCR. The data contain about 140,000 clones, approximately 79% of them singletons. Sequencing input: PBMCs. These receptors all stem from a woman in her twenties or thirties in good health and CMV-seronegative.

As for this clone: Additional DNA sequences in this sample encode the identical CDR3. CDR3 coding DNA: TGTGCCAGTAGTATAGACAGGGGAAGCAATCAGCCCCAGCATTTT. Translation: CASSIDRGSNQPQHF. This chain connects TRBV19 to TRBJ1-5, with a possible D match to TRBD1 (6 bases). Germline V gene lookup returns CDR1 LNHDA and CDR2 SQIVND (reference sequence). V gave up 0 bases and J gave up 1 base, with 7 bases separating them. The CDR3 contains 15 residues.

The chain joins TRBV9 to TRBJ2-5; 7 bases fit TRBD1. J gave up 5 bases and V 3 bases, and 13 bases lay outside the gene matches. Germline CDR1 and CDR2: SGDLS and YYNGEE. The CDR3 runs 16 residues. Here the CDR3 reads CASSAEGTTGTETQYF. DNA for the CDR3: TGTGCCAGCAGCGCCGAGGGGACGACAGGGACCGAGACCCAGTACTTC.

In this sample, this clone turned up a few times. The rearrangement uses TRBV7-2 and TRBJ2-7, with D maybe TRBD1 (6 bases). Trimming pared 5 bases from V and 1 base from J, leaving 15 bases between. Germline loops: CDR1 SGHTA, CDR2 FQGNSA. The CDR3 loop spans 15 amino acids. CDR3 sequence reads: CASSRRTVGSYEQYF. CDR3 DNA sequence: TGTGCCAGCAGCCGCAGGACAGTAGGTTCCTACGAGCAGTACTTC.

V and J are TRBV4-3 and TRBJ1-3; weak D call: TRBD1 (5 bases). Germline CDR1 reads LGHNA; CDR2 reads YSLEER. CDR3 size: 15 residues. The ends were cut back, 0 bases at V and 4 bases at J, with 10 bases in the middle. The CDR3 DNA reads TGCGCCAGCAGCCAAGATATCGGGGGGGGAAACACCATATATTTT. Residues: CASSQDIGGGNTIYF.

The chain combines TRBV5-4 with TRBJ1-1; perhaps TRBD1 as D (5 bases). Germline assignment: CDR1 SGHNT and CDR2 YYREEE (reference sequence). Trimming left V 0 bases short and J 6 bases short, with 15 bases between. The CDR3 length is 15 residues. The CDR3: CASSLESPPGAEAFF. In DNA, the CDR3 is TGTGCCAGCAGCTTGGAGAGCCCCCCGGGGGCTGAAGCTTTCTTT. Full variable domain (outside the CDR3, taken from reference TRBV5-4 and TRBJ1-1): ETGVTQSPTHLIKTRGQQVTLRCSSQSGHNTVSWYQQALGQGPQFIFQYYREEENGRGNFPPRFSGLQFPNYSSELNVNALELDDSALYLCASSLESPPGAEAFFGQGTRLTVV.

CDR3: CASSLDPSGEQYF. The CDR3 region has the DNA TGTGCCAGCAGCTTAGATCCCTCGGGGGAGCAGTACTTC. The chain links TRBV11-3 to TRBJ2-7, with D possibly TRBD2 on 5 matching bases. The V end was cut by 0 bases, the J end by 7 bases, with 10 bases between. The germline V gene has CDR1 SGHNT and CDR2 YENEEA. This CDR3 has 13 amino acids.

The CDR3 DNA reads TGTGCCAGCAGCTTAGAGACAGGGTCGAACACCGGGGAGCTGTTTTTT. Encoded protein: CASSLETGSNTGELFF. The genes are TRBV7-8 and TRBJ2-2; TRBD1 matches at 7 bases. Looked up from germline, CDR1 is SGHVS and CDR2 is FQNEAQ. The CDR3 is 16 amino acids. V shed 1 base and J 0 bases; nucleotides not matched to a gene: 2.

The sample holds one count of this clone. The chain's CDR3 is CASSADRGSYEQYF. Written as DNA, the CDR3 is TGTGCCAGCAGTGCGGACAGGGGCTCCTACGAGCAGTACTTC. J is TRBJ2-7 and V is TRBV6-5; 9 bases are shared with TRBD1. Losses at the gene ends were 5 bases for V and 0 bases for J; bases not matched to a gene: 2. The germline V gene encodes CDR1 MNHEY and CDR2 SVGAGI. The CDR3 is made up of 14 amino acids.

The chain links TRBV7-4 to TRBJ2-3; 9 bases fit TRBD2. V lost 1 base, J lost 4 bases, and 12 bases stayed unmatched. The germline gives CDR1 SGHVT, CDR2 SQSDAQ. The CDR3 is made up of 18 amino acids. In DNA, the CDR3 is TGTGCCAGCAGCTTAGGTGTAGACAAGCGGGGGGAATCAGATACGCAGTATTTT. Translated: CASSLGVDKRGESDTQYF.

The V gene is TRBV5-4, the J gene TRBJ1-1, with TRBD1 matching over 9 bases. Losses at the gene ends were 4 bases for V and 4 bases for J; bases not matched to a gene: 14. Germline V gives CDR1 SGHNT, CDR2 YYREEE (reference sequence). The CDR3 is 17 residues long. This CDR3 reads CASSPPGTGRTGTEAFF. The CDR3 region has the DNA TGTGCCAGCAGCCCGCCCGGGACAGGGAGGACGGGCACTGAAGCTTTCTTT.

V and J are TRBV5-1 and TRBJ1-1; D remains unclear. The V end lost 3 bases, the J end lost 2 bases, and 11 bases lay between the germline ends. Germline V CDR1 and CDR2: SGHRS, YFSETQ. This CDR3 region has 14 residues. The CDR3, as DNA: TGCGCCAGCAGCTCTGGCCCAGTTAACACTGAAGCTTTCTTT. Its protein product is CASSSGPVNTEAFF.

The chain has TRBV7-6 and TRBJ2-5; D unresolved. V was clipped by 6 bases and J by 5 bases, with 19 bases between them. Germline V gene lookup returns CDR1 SGHVS and CDR2 FNYEAQ. This CDR3 region has 15 residues. DNA of the CDR3: TGTGCCAGCAGGCCCGGGTCGCTAATCGGGGAGACCCAGTACTTC. Amino acids: CASRPGSLIGETQYF.

The chain employs TRBV7-9 and TRBJ1-1, with D possibly being TRBD1 (5 bases). Trimming shortened V by 2 bases and J by 10 bases, and 14 bases separated the two germline ends. CDR3 length: 13 residues. CDR1 is SEHNR and CDR2 is FQNEAQ in the germline V gene (reference sequence). CDR3: CASSLLVGLGAFF. The CDR3 DNA reads as TGTGCCAGCAGCTTACTCGTGGGGCTGGGAGCTTTCTTT.

This clone was found a few times. CDR3 nucleotides: TGCGCCAGCAGCCAAGTGGGGACAGGGTATGAAGCTTTCTTT. Translation: CASSQVGTGYEAFF. V is TRBV4-3 and J is TRBJ1-1; 9 bases line up with TRBD1. Germline CDR1 and CDR2: LGHNA and YSLEER. This CDR3 comprises 14 residues. Losses at the gene ends were 1 base for V and 7 bases for J; bases not matched to a gene: 4.

The V gene is TRBV5-1, the J gene TRBJ2-7; 10 bases are a match to TRBD2. After removal of 1 base from V and 5 bases from J, the junction contained 6 bases not matched to a gene. The CDR3 contains 15 residues. The germline gives CDR1 SGHRS, CDR2 YFSETQ. For the CDR3, the DNA is TGCGCCAGCAGCTTGTACCTAGCGGGGGTGGACGAGCAGTACTTC. Translating gives CASSLYLAGVDEQYF.

CDR3 coding DNA: TGTGCCAGCAGTTACCAGGGAGGGGCCGGAGAAAAACTGTTTTTT. It specifies CASSYQGGAGEKLFF. The chain uses TRBV6-5 and TRBJ1-4; D is perhaps TRBD1 (5 bases). Trimming took off 2 bases at V and 8 bases at J, with 15 bases between the two ends. This CDR3 has 15 residues. The germline gives CDR1 MNHEY, CDR2 SVGAGI.

The V call is TRBV5-1, the J call TRBJ2-2; 10 nucleotides line up with TRBD2. V lost 5 bases, J lost 1 base, and 2 bases stayed unmatched. CDR3 length: 15 residues. The V gene's germline CDR1 is SGHRS and CDR2 YFSETQ. The DNA of the CDR3 is TGCGCCAGCAGGAGCGGGGGGGAGAACACCGGGGAGCTGTTTTTT. Protein product: CASRSGGENTGELFF.

The rearrangement uses TRBV5-1 and TRBJ1-4; no clear D. V lost 3 bases to trimming and J lost 2 bases, with 11 bases between them. From germline, CDR1 is SGHRS and CDR2 YFSETQ. The CDR3 extends over 15 amino acids. This chain's CDR3 is CASSSRDYTNEKLFF. The CDR3, as DNA: TGCGCCAGCAGCTCACGGGATTACACTAATGAAAAACTGTTTTTT.

The chain has TRBV10-3 and TRBJ1-6; possible D gene TRBD1, 5 bases. There are 16 residues in the CDR3. V lost 0 bases and J lost 4, with 10 bases in between. Germline CDR1 ENHRY, CDR2 SYGVKD. The CDR3, as DNA: TGTGCCATCAGTGAGTCCGGGGGGGAGTATAATTCACCCCTCCACTTT. Its translation is CAISESGGEYNSPLHF.

The chain carries TRBV9 and TRBJ1-1; possibly TRBD1 for D (5 bases). CDR1 is SGDLS, CDR2 YYNGEE, per germline. Trimming stripped 5 bases from V and 4 bases from J, with 9 bases between. This CDR3 spans 12 amino acids. CDR3 in DNA: TGTGCCAGCAGTCAGGGCGGCACTGAAGCTTTCTTT. Translating it yields CASSQGGTEAFF.

This sequence joins TRBV30 and TRBJ2-2; 8 positions match TRBD1. The CDR3 has 13 residues. V was pared by 4 bases and J by 6 bases, with 4 bases of the junction left unmatched. Germline values: CDR1 GTSNPN, CDR2 SVGIG (reference sequence). CDR3 nucleotide sequence: TGTGCCTGGACAGGGGGCAATTCCGGGGAGCTGTTTTTT. Protein: CAWTGGNSGELFF.